Below, 8 T cell receptor beta chains from the same sample are listed, as sequenced in a study of blood T cell repertoires in COVID-19. TCRdb's copy holds only in-frame clones and misses some; the assay was immunoSEQ multiplex PCR. The sample has about 150,000 clones, approximately 83% seen once. Sequenced: peripheral blood. The receptors come from an elderly woman with acute or convalescent COVID-19.

This chain uses TRBV6-5 with TRBJ1-2; no firm D call. CDR1 and CDR2 (germline): MNHEY, SVGAGI. Trimming took 4 bases from V and 3 from J, leaving 6 bases between them. The CDR3 length is 12 residues. Here the CDR3 reads CASSSLDYGYTF. The DNA for the CDR3 is TGTGCCAGCAGTTCACTTGACTATGGCTACACCTTC.

This clone was seen only a few times. The chain couples TRBV6-5 to TRBJ2-5, with 7 bases identical to TRBD2. The J segment lost 5 bases and the V segment lost 4 bases, leaving 7 bases of the junction unmatched. Germline-derived CDR1 and CDR2 are MNHEY and SVGAGI. There are 14 residues in the CDR3. CDR3 in amino acids: CASSSRGVLETQYF. CDR3 nucleotide sequence: TGTGCCAGCAGTTCCCGGGGGGTTTTGGAGACCCAGTACTTC.

The V call is TRBV9, the J call TRBJ2-4; a possible D gene is TRBD2 (6 bases). The CDR3 length is 15 residues. The V gene's germline CDR1 is SGDLS and CDR2 YYNGEE. Trimming removed 3 bases at V and 7 bases at J, with 17 bases between. The CDR3 nucleotides are TGTGCCAGCAGCGCCACCCCGGGACTTTGGAACATTCAGTACTTC. It encodes CASSATPGLWNIQYF.

This clone showed up just once. At one end the junction does not follow the germline gene, possibly because of a read error. This same CDR3 is encoded by further DNA sequences in the sample. The CDR3 loop reads CASSPGVRNTEAFF. CDR3 in DNA: TGTGCCAGCAGCCCAGGGGTACGGAACACTGAAGCCTTCTTT. V gene TRBV5-6 combines with J gene TRBJ1-1; D perhaps matches TRBD1 (6 bases). From germline, CDR1 is SGHDT and CDR2 YYEEEE. The CDR3 is 14 amino acids.

The chain carries TRBV18 and TRBJ1-2; 11 nucleotides align to TRBD1. V lost 3 bases, J lost 7 bases, and 7 bases stayed unmatched. The V gene's germline CDR1 is KGHSH and CDR2 LQKENI. The CDR3 has 15 residues. CDR3 residues: CASSPSGQGAAGYTF. The CDR3 nucleotides are TGTGCCAGCTCACCGAGTGGACAGGGGGCCGCTGGCTACACCTTC.

This clone came up once. The CDR3 region is CASSQGSDRGGSPLHF. For the CDR3, the DNA is TGCGCCAGCAGCCAAGGGTCGGACAGGGGAGGTTCACCCCTCCACTTT. V and J are TRBV4-1 and TRBJ1-6; 9 bases map to TRBD1. The CDR3 spans 16 residues. CDR1 MGHRA and CDR2 YSYEKL come from the germline V gene. V lost 1 base to trimming and J lost 9 bases; unmatched junction nucleotides: 7.

The chain has TRBV11-2 and TRBJ1-2; D ambiguous. The V end lost 5 bases, the J end lost 8 bases, and 12 bases lay between the germline ends. The CDR3 covers 12 residues. In germline, CDR1 is SGHAT, CDR2 FQNNGV. For the CDR3, the DNA is TGTGCCAGCAGCCGAGAGGGAGGCGGCTACACCTTC. It specifies CASSREGGGYTF.

This clone was detected many times. The chain recombines TRBV6-5 with TRBJ1-2; D possibly corresponds to TRBD1 (6 bases). The germline V and J ends were trimmed by 7 bases and 7 bases, with 19 bases remaining between them. CDR3 size: 14 residues. Germline CDR1 and CDR2: MNHEY and SVGAGI. The CDR3 region has the DNA TGTGCCAGCACCCGGGAGGGGGGTGGTGGTGGCTACACCTTC. Translating it yields CASTREGGGGGYTF.